Described below is a single T cell receptor (beta chain) sequence and its context. Other DNA sequences in the same sample also yield this CDR3. V was trimmed by 2 bases and J by 0 bases, leaving 5 bases between them. This CDR3 comprises 13 residues. Germline V gene lookup returns CDR1 MNHEY and CDR2 SVGAGI. The data were obtained in a study of shared clonotypes between healthy human individuals. Across the whole study: The composition of the donors was two women and a few men aged 18 to 49.

Sequencing was performed with immunoSEQ multiplex PCR; in TCRdb, only in-frame clones are kept and a portion is missing. The sample holds fewer than 850,000 clones, 90% seen once. The specimen was memory CD8+ T cells from PBMCs. Subset in this sample: CD45RO+ cells pooled with CCR7-negative TemRA cells. The chain uses TRBV6-5 and TRBJ2-7, with D uncertain. This receptor was identified in a man aged 18 to 35 in good health. Some clones in this sample may be carry-over from other donors' samples. CDR3 region: CASSYVSSYEQYF. As DNA, the CDR3 is TGTGCCAGCAGTTACGTCAGCTCCTACGAGCAGTACTTC.